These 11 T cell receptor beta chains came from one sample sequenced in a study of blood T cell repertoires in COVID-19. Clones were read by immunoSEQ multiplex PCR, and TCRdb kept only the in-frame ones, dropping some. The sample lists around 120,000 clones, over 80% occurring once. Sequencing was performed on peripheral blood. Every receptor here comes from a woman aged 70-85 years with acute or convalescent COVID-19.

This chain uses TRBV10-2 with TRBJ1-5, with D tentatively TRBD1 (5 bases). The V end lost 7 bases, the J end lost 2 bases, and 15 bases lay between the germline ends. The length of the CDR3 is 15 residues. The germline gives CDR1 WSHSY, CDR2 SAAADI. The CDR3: CASTQSGLGNQPQHF. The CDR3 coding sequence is TGCGCCAGCACTCAATCAGGGCTCGGCAATCAGCCCCAGCATTTT.

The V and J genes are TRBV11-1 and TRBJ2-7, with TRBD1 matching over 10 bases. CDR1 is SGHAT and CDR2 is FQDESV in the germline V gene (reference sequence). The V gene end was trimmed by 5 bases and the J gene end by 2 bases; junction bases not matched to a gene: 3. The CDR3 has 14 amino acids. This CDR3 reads CASSRGQGAYEQYF. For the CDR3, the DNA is TGTGCCAGCAGCCGTGGACAGGGGGCCTACGAGCAGTACTTC.

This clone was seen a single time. CDR3 amino acids: CASSLGWGLNEKLFF. The DNA of the CDR3 is TGTGCCAGCAGCTTGGGGTGGGGACTTAATGAAAAACTGTTTTTT. The gene calls are TRBV5-6 and TRBJ1-4; a weak D match, TRBD1 (5 bases). Looked up from germline, CDR1 is SGHDT and CDR2 is YYEEEE. The germline V and J ends were trimmed by 0 bases and 4 bases, with 10 bases remaining between them. CDR3 length equals 15 residues.

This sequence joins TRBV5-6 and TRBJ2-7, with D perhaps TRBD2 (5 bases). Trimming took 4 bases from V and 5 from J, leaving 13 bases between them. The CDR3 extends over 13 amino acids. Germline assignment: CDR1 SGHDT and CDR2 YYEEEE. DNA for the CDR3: TGTGCCAGCAGCCCGAGAGGACTGAACGAGCAGTACTTC. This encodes CASSPRGLNEQYF.

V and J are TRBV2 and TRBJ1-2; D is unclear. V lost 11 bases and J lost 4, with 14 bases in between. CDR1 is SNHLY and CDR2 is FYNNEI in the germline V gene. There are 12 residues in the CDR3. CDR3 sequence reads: CAGRAVGYGYTF. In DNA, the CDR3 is TGTGCCGGGCGAGCAGTGGGCTATGGCTACACCTTC. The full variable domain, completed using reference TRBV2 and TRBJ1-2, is EPEVTQTPSHQVTQMGQEVILRCVPISNHLYFYWYRQILGQKVEFLVSFYNNEISEKSEIFDDQFSVERPDGSNFTLKIRSTKLEDSAMYFCAGRAVGYGYTFGSGTRLTVV.

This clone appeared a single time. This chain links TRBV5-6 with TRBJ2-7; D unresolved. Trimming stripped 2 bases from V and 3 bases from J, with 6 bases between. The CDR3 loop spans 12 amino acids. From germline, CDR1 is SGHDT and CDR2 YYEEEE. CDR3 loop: CASSLSNYEQYF. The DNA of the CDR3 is TGTGCCAGCAGCTTATCTAACTACGAGCAGTACTTC.

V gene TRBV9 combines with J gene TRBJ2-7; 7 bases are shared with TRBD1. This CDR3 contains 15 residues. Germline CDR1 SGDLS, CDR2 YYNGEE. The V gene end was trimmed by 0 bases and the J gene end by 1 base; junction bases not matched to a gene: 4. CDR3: CASSVGPGQSYEQYF. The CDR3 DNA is TGTGCCAGCAGCGTAGGCCCGGGACAGTCCTACGAGCAGTACTTC.

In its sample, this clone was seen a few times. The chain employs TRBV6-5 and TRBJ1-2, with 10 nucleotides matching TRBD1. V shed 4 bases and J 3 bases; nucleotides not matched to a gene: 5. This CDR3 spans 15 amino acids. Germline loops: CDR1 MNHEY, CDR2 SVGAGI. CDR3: CASSSTGGEDYGYTF. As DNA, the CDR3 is TGTGCCAGCAGTTCGACAGGGGGCGAGGACTATGGCTACACCTTC.

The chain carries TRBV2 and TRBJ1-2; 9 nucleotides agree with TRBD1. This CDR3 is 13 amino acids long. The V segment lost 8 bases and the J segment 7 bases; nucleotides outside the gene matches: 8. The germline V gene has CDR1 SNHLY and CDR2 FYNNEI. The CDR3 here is CASVDRGVVGYTF. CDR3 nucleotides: TGTGCCAGCGTAGACAGGGGGGTCGTTGGCTACACCTTC.

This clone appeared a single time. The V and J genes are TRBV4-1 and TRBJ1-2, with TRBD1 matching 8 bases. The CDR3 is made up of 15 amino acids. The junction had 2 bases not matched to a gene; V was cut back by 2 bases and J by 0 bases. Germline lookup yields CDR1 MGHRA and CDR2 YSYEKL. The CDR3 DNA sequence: TGCGCCAGCAGCCAACCGGGACAGGCTAACTATGGCTACACCTTC. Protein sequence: CASSQPGQANYGYTF.

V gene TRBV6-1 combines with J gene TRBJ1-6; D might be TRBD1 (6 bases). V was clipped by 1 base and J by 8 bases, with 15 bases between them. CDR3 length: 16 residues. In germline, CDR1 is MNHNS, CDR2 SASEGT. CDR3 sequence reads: CASSEVAVRGDSPLHF. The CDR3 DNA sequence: TGTGCCAGCAGTGAAGTGGCGGTCAGGGGCGATTCACCCCTCCACTTT.